The present entry profiles one T cell receptor (beta chain) with its context. Its antigen remains unknown. Trimming cost V 6 bases and J 2 bases, with 11 bases left between them. The germline V gene has CDR1 MNHNS and CDR2 SASEGT. The CDR3 length is 13 residues. Profiled with immunoSEQ multiplex PCR; TCRdb holds only in-frame clones, not every one. The sample includes 110,000 to 150,000 clones, around 85% of them seen just once. The data stem from a study of cytomegalovirus exposure and HLA in healthy donors. Study-wide findings and caveats: In vitro data verified a few CMV-associated chains as specific for CMV antigens. Later, an analysis found that TCR clusters from the first cohort tended to co-occur in the 120 or so validation repertoires. The study flagged roughly 150 TCR beta chains as cytomegalovirus-associated.

This receptor was obtained from a man between 18 and 29 years old in good health and CMV-seronegative. The sample comprised PBMCs. V usage is TRBV6-1 and J usage is TRBJ2-7; TRBD1 is a possible D gene (6 bases). The CDR3 DNA reads as TGTGCCAGCAGGGCCTCAGGGGCCTACGAGCAGTACTTC. Its translation: CASRASGAYEQYF.